A selection of T cell receptor beta chains follows, all from one sample in a study of blood T cells in healthy people across ages. TCRdb fed the 5' RACE reads into MiXCR, producing one record per CDR3 protein. The sample lists 1.5 million to 2 million distinct CDR3 sequences, 28% occurring once. The sequencing input was blood. The receptors originated from a woman aged 25 to 39 in good health. Each CDR3 is given with its conserved first and last residue. The D gene is left open where the match is weak. Not all rows give a size; the values are once, few, many and, for expanded clones, a class.

TRBV7-2	TRBJ2-7	TRBD1	-	CASSLPGTESYEQYF	TGTGCCAGCAGCCTGCCCGGGACAGAGTCCTACGAGCAGTACTTC
TRBV5-1	TRBJ2-5	-	-	CASSDGLSWETQYF	TGCGCCAGCAGCGACGGACTATCGTGGGAGACCCAGTACTTC
TRBV10-2	TRBJ1-2	-	-	CASSESRVGYTF	TGCGCCAGCAGTGAGTCCCGGGTTGGCTACACCTTC
TRBV12-3/TRBV12-4	TRBJ2-1	-	few	CASIGGPGTEQFF	TGTGCCAGCATTGGAGGGCCGGGCACTGAGCAGTTCTTC
TRBV11-2	TRBJ2-1	TRBD1	-	CASSFRTGWLSGETQFF	TGTGCCAGCAGCTTTAGGACAGGGTGGCTTTCTGGAGAGACCCAGTTCTTC
TRBV3-1	TRBJ2-7	-	-	CASSQEVVYEQYF	TGTGCCAGCAGCCAAGAAGTTGTCTACGAGCAGTACTTC
TRBV12-3/TRBV12-4	TRBJ2-7	-	-	CASSPPGPHYEQYF	TGTGCCAGCAGTCCCCCGGGACCGCACTACGAGCAGTACTTC
TRBV4-3	TRBJ1-2	-	few	CASSQEVAFHGYTF	TGCGCCAGCAGCCAAGAGGTGGCCTTTCATGGCTACACCTTC
TRBV28	TRBJ2-5	TRBD1	once	CARRSGQGGKTQYF	TGTGCCCGCAGATCCGGACAGGGAGGAAAGACCCAGTACTTC
TRBV29-1	TRBJ2-7	-	many	CSVEGRVRNEQYF	TGCAGCGTTGAAGGCAGGGTAAGGAACGAGCAGTACTTC
TRBV20-1	TRBJ1-5	-	few	CSASLGWSNQPQHF	TGCAGTGCTAGTTTGGGGTGGAGCAATCAGCCCCAGCATTTT
TRBV7-3	TRBJ1-1	-	few	CASPPLAGKDDTEAFF	TGTGCCAGCCCCCCACTGGCAGGGAAGGACGACACTGAAGCTTTCTTT
TRBV29-1	TRBJ2-2	-	few	CSVAGRGGELFF	TGCAGCGTTGCCGGCCGGGGCGGGGAGCTGTTTTTT
TRBV20-1	TRBJ2-1	-	many	CSVGQGGNEQFF	TGCAGTGTCGGGCAGGGGGGCAATGAGCAGTTCTTC
TRBV7-2	TRBJ2-5	-	many	CASSTDQETQYF	TGTGCCAGCAGCACCGACCAAGAGACCCAGTACTTC
TRBV20-1	TRBJ2-5	TRBD2	few	CSAESGGVETQYF	TGCAGTGCGGAGAGCGGGGGAGTAGAGACCCAGTACTTC
TRBV5-1	TRBJ2-3	TRBD2	-	CASSWGQRGSTDTQYF	TGCGCCAGCAGTTGGGGCCAGCGGGGTAGCACAGATACGCAGTATTTT
TRBV29-1	TRBJ1-2	-	-	CSVAVGGYGYTF	TGCAGCGTGGCCGTGGGGGGCTATGGCTACACCTTC
TRBV12-3/TRBV12-4	TRBJ1-1	-	-	CASSKFGNTEAFF	TGTGCCAGCAGTAAGTTTGGGAACACTGAAGCTTTCTTT
TRBV20-1	TRBJ2-6	-	-	CSARVLRTAISGANVLTF	TGCAGTGCTAGAGTTCTTAGGACCGCGATCTCTGGGGCCAACGTCCTGACTTTC
TRBV18	TRBJ1-5	-	-	CASSRQEGADQPQHF	TGTGCCAGCTCACGGCAGGAGGGCGCGGATCAGCCCCAGCATTTT
TRBV5-1	TRBJ2-6	-	-	CASRKQEASGANVLTF	TGCGCCAGTAGGAAACAGGAGGCCTCTGGGGCCAACGTCCTGACTTTC
TRBV4-2	TRBJ2-5	-	few	CASSRDSSVGETQYF	TGTGCCAGCAGTCGAGACTCTAGCGTCGGAGAGACCCAGTACTTC
TRBV28	TRBJ2-7	-	-	CASSLPNIQSGIPYEQYF	TGTGCCAGCAGCCTCCCGAACATACAATCAGGGATCCCCTACGAGCAGTACTTC
TRBV5-1	TRBJ2-7	TRBD2	few	CASSLEPGRDEQYF	TGCGCCAGCAGCTTGGAGCCGGGGAGGGACGAGCAGTACTTC
TRBV7-2	TRBJ1-2	-	-	CASSFGKSGVGTF	TGTGCCAGCAGCTTTGGAAAGAGTGGGGTCGGCACCTTC
TRBV10-3	TRBJ1-1	-	few	CAIRPRTDTEAFF	TGTGCCATCAGGCCTCGGACAGACACTGAAGCTTTCTTT
TRBV7-9	TRBJ2-2	TRBD1	-	CASSLNNRGQAGELFF	TGTGCCAGCAGCTTAAATAACAGGGGGCAGGCCGGGGAGCTGTTTTTT
TRBV7-2	TRBJ2-7	TRBD2	-	CASSLASGRDEQYF	TGTGCCAGCAGCCTAGCAAGCGGGAGGGACGAGCAGTACTTC
TRBV7-2	TRBJ2-7	TRBD2	-	CASSLDGLATSYEQYF	TGTGCCAGCAGCTTAGACGGACTAGCTACCTCCTACGAGCAGTACTTC
TRBV6-2/TRBV6-3	TRBJ2-7	-	-	CASSLSKDEQYF	TGTGCCAGCAGTCTCTCGAAGGACGAGCAGTACTTC
TRBV7-9	TRBJ1-5	-	few	CASSLGGGGGNQPQHF	TGTGCCAGCAGCTTAGGGGGAGGGGGAGGCAATCAGCCCCAGCATTTT
TRBV10-3	TRBJ1-2	TRBD1	-	CAISARDRDYGYTF	TGTGCCATCAGTGCCCGGGACAGGGACTATGGCTACACCTTC
TRBV27	TRBJ2-3	TRBD2	many	CASRGAGALNTQYF	TGTGCCAGCAGAGGAGCGGGAGCATTGAATACGCAGTATTTT
TRBV12-3/TRBV12-4	TRBJ2-2	TRBD1	-	CASSGTGGSGGLFF	TGTGCCAGCAGTGGGACAGGGGGCTCCGGGGGGCTGTTTTTT
TRBV7-9	TRBJ2-7	-	-	CASSLRGISSYNEQYF	TGTGCCAGCAGCTTAAGGGGTATCAGCTCCTACAATGAGCAGTACTTC
TRBV5-1	TRBJ1-4	-	-	CASSSELNEKLFF	TGCGCCAGCAGCTCGGAGCTAAATGAAAAACTGTTTTTT
TRBV7-2	TRBJ2-1	TRBD2	-	CASSAISGGISYNEQFF	TGTGCCAGCAGCGCGATTAGCGGGGGGATCTCCTACAATGAGCAGTTCTTC
TRBV9	TRBJ2-5	TRBD1	few	CASSGRQGPQETQYF	TGTGCCAGCAGCGGGCGACAGGGACCTCAAGAGACCCAGTACTTC
TRBV18	TRBJ2-3	TRBD1	once	CASSATQTGAGDTQYF	TGTGCCAGCTCCGCCACCCAAACAGGGGCGGGAGATACGCAGTATTTT
TRBV11-1	TRBJ2-5	TRBD1	-	CASSLGRTGPNQETQYF	TGTGCCAGCAGCTTAGGAAGGACAGGGCCGAACCAAGAGACCCAGTACTTC
TRBV12-1	TRBJ2-2	-	-	CASSSWTGENTGELFF	TGTGCCAGCAGCTCGTGGACAGGGGAGAACACCGGGGAGCTGTTTTTT
TRBV29-1	TRBJ1-2	-	-	CSVAGTAGDYGYTF	TGCAGCGTTGCCGGTACTGCGGGGGACTATGGCTACACCTTC
TRBV6-6	TRBJ1-5	-	few	CASSSPGQSYNQPQHF	TGTGCCAGCAGTTCCCCAGGACAGAGCTACAATCAGCCCCAGCATTTT
TRBV7-8	TRBJ2-6	-	few	CASSLPTGIRANVLTF	TGTGCCAGCAGCCTACCAACAGGGATTCGGGCCAACGTCCTGACTTTC
TRBV5-1	TRBJ2-7	TRBD1	few	CASSSGTGDNEQYF	TGCGCCAGCAGCTCCGGGACAGGAGACAACGAGCAGTACTTC
TRBV3-1	TRBJ2-1	-	-	CASSQDSGGSRDGEQFF	TGTGCCAGCAGCCAAGATTCTGGGGGGTCCCGGGACGGCGAGCAGTTCTTC
TRBV29-1	TRBJ2-3	TRBD2	-	CSVDSGRRTDTQYF	TGCAGCGTTGACAGCGGGAGAAGGACAGATACGCAGTATTTT
TRBV12-5	TRBJ2-7	-	many	CASGYSGLEQYF	TGTGCTAGTGGTTATAGCGGACTCGAGCAGTACTTC